What follows are 5 T cell receptor beta chains derived from one specimen sequenced in a study of T cells in tuberculosis. The protocol was immunoSEQ multiplex PCR, while the TCRdb copy is restricted to in-frame clones and leaves out a portion. The sample shows roughly 41,000 clones, around 92% of them seen only once. The sequencing input was PBMCs. Source of these receptors: a donor aged 10-29 years with latent tuberculosis or without tuberculosis infection. Some clones in this sample may be carry-over from other donors' samples.

The rearrangement uses TRBV13 and TRBJ1-1; no firm D call. Germline V lookup: CDR1 PRHDT, CDR2 FYEKMQ (reference sequence). V was pared by 4 bases and J by 6 bases, with 15 bases between. The CDR3 length is 14 residues. The CDR3 loop is CASSWGEGAAEAFF. In DNA, the CDR3 is TGTGCCAGCAGCTGGGGAGAGGGAGCGGCTGAAGCTTTCTTT.

The DNA for the CDR3 is TGTGCCAGCAGCTTAAGTGACAGGAACACTGAAGCTTTCTTT. Its protein is CASSLSDRNTEAFF. The chain couples TRBV7-2 to TRBJ1-1, with D possibly being TRBD1 (5 bases). Germline V gives CDR1 SGHTA, CDR2 FQGNSA. The CDR3 has 14 amino acids. V was pared by 2 bases and J by 1 base, with 8 bases between.

The J gene is TRBJ1-3, the V gene TRBV10-3, with D perhaps matching TRBD1 (5 bases). Germline values: CDR1 ENHRY, CDR2 SYGVKD. V was cut by 3 bases and J by 2 bases, with 17 bases left in between. This CDR3 contains 17 residues. The CDR3 region is CAISETAGRIPGNTIYF. CDR3 in DNA: TGTGCCATCAGTGAAACCGCGGGGCGCATCCCTGGAAACACCATATATTTT.

The V call is TRBV19, the J call TRBJ1-4; no definite D call. The CDR3 has 11 residues. Germline V gene data show CDR1 as LNHDA and CDR2 as SQIVND (reference sequence). With 7 bases removed from V and 5 bases from J, the gap between germline ends came to 5 bases. DNA of the CDR3: TGTGCCAGTATGCAGAATGAAAAACTGTTTTTT. This codes for CASMQNEKLFF. Full variable domain (remainder filled in from reference TRBV19 and TRBJ1-4): DGGITQSPKYLFRKEGQNVTLSCEQNLNHDAMYWYRQDPGQGLRLIYYSQIVNDFQKGDIAEGYSVSREKKESFPLTVTSAQKNPTAFYLCASMQNEKLFFGSGTQLSVL.

This clone was seen a single time. The rearrangement links TRBV29-1 to TRBJ1-2; 7 bases are shared with TRBD1. V trimming: 7 bases; J trimming: 2 bases; junction bases outside the gene matches: 10. Germline CDR1 reads SQVTM; CDR2 reads ANQGSEA. The CDR3 covers 14 residues. The CDR3: CSAFMSDRNYGYTF. In DNA form, the CDR3 reads TGCAGCGCATTTATGTCGGACAGGAACTATGGCTACACCTTC.